These 4 T cell receptor beta chains originate from one sample sequenced in a study of T cells in Graves' hyperthyroidism and ophthalmopathy. Authors of the study amplified TCR beta CDR3 regions from RNA transcripts. The HTBI primer set served for first-round RT-PCR of the TCR CDR3. TCRdb reprocessed the multiplex PCR reads with MiXCR, giving one entry per CDR3 protein. The sample consists of about 100,000 distinct CDR3 sequences, approximately 15% of them appearing once. Source material: blood. The receptor source for this set is a woman aged 45-60 years with Graves' hyperthyroidism.

This clonotype was seen at least ten times. This chain connects TRBV28 to TRBJ2-7; D remains ambiguous. The V end lost 3 bases, the J end lost 5 bases, and 8 bases lay between the germline ends. CDR3 length: 12 amino acids. The germline V gene encodes CDR1 MDHEN and CDR2 SYDVKM. The DNA of the CDR3 is TGTGCCAGCAGTTTCTCTAGGCACGAGCAGTACTTC. Protein: CASSFSRHEQYF.

The CDR3 DNA follows: TGCGCCAGCAGCTTGGCCGGGACGGGACAGGGCTATGGCTACACCTTC. Protein product: CASSLAGTGQGYGYTF. This chain joins TRBV5-1 and TRBJ1-2; 9 bases line up with TRBD1. CDR3 size: 16 residues. The V segment lost 0 bases and the J segment 4 bases; nucleotides outside the gene matches: 7. CDR1 is SGHRS, CDR2 YFSETQ, per germline.

This clonotype was counted many times. The gene calls are TRBV30 and TRBJ1-6; unclear D gene. V was pared by 1 base and J by 4 bases, with 5 bases between. There are 13 residues in the CDR3. Germline CDR1 GTSNPN, CDR2 SVGIG (reference sequence). The CDR3 loop reads CAWSAGYNSPLHF. The DNA for the CDR3 is TGTGCCTGGAGTGCTGGGTATAATTCACCCCTCCACTTT.

The V call is TRBV20-1, the J call TRBJ2-7; D is ambiguous. The length of the CDR3 is 14 residues. CDR1 and CDR2 from the germline V gene are DFQATT and SNEGSKA (reference sequence). Trimming stripped 2 bases from V and 2 bases from J, with 13 bases between. The CDR3 reads CSARRATTPYEQYF. The CDR3 DNA is TGCAGTGCTAGACGTGCAACGACACCCTACGAGCAGTACTTC.